These 27 T cell receptor beta chains were all obtained from the same sample, sequenced in a study of T-cell reconstitution after alpha-beta-depleted transplantation in children. Unique molecular identifiers were used in preparing the TCRbeta library. TCRdb fed the PCR reads into MiXCR, producing one record per CDR3 protein. The repertoire holds about 980,000 distinct CDR3 sequences, with about 26% as singletons. This sample comprised PBMCs, mostly from graft donor cells, obtained 360 days after TCRalphabeta/CD19-depleted stem cell transplant. The source is a boy in the first two years of life who had a stem cell transplant for SCID, so the T cells may come from the graft donor.

This clonotype occurred a few times. This sequence joins TRBV27 and TRBJ2-7; D gene uncertain. V shed 0 bases and J shed 0 bases, with 3 bases lying between them. The CDR3 runs 13 residues. In germline, CDR1 is MNHEY, CDR2 SMNVEV (reference sequence). The CDR3 DNA reads TGTGCCAGCAGTTTATCTATCTCCTACGAGCAGTACTTC. It codes for CASSLSISYEQYF.

The chain links TRBV28 to TRBJ2-3, with D possibly TRBD1 on 5 matching bases. This CDR3 is 13 amino acids long. Germline CDR1 reads MDHEN; CDR2 reads SYDVKM. Trimming removed 7 bases at V and 2 bases at J, with 10 bases between. The CDR3 sequence is CASNDRPTDTQYF. CDR3 nucleotides: TGTGCCAGCAACGACAGACCCACAGATACGCAGTATTTT.

The chain combines TRBV5-6 with TRBJ1-1; D is perhaps TRBD1 (6 bases). The CDR3 has 15 amino acids. Per germline, CDR1 SGHDT and CDR2 YYEEEE. V lost 0 bases and J lost 4, with 13 bases in between. CDR3 region: CASSLAGGLGTEAFF. CDR3 nucleotides: TGTGCCAGCAGCTTGGCCGGGGGCCTGGGCACTGAAGCTTTCTTT.

The J gene is TRBJ2-3, the V gene TRBV5-6, with D possibly being TRBD1 (6 bases). CDR1 and CDR2 from the germline V gene are SGHDT and YYEEEE. V was pared by 4 bases and J by 2 bases, with 17 bases between. The CDR3 spans 16 residues. The CDR3 bases are TGTGCCAGCAGCGGGACACCTCGCGCCACCACAGATACGCAGTATTTT. Its protein product is CASSGTPRATTDTQYF.

The sample holds a few counts of this clonotype. CDR3 in amino acids: CASSLSHRREVNNEQFF. The CDR3 DNA reads TGTGCCAGCAGTTTGAGTCATCGCAGGGAGGTCAACAATGAGCAGTTCTTC. The chain combines TRBV12-3 or TRBV12-4 with TRBJ2-1, with D possibly TRBD2 on 6 matching bases. Deletions cut 3 bases from V and 5 bases from J, with 20 bases between. The CDR3 contains 17 residues.

This clonotype was seen only once. The V gene is TRBV12-5, the J gene TRBJ2-1; no reliable D call. The CDR3 length is 13 residues. Trimming stripped 4 bases from V and 1 base from J, with 5 bases between. Per germline, CDR1 LGHNT and CDR2 FRNRAP. This chain's CDR3 is CASGSPSYNEQFF. The CDR3 DNA is TGTGCTAGTGGTTCTCCTTCCTACAATGAGCAGTTCTTC.

The chain combines TRBV12-3 or TRBV12-4 with TRBJ1-1; tentatively, D is TRBD1 (6 bases). Between the trimmed V and J ends, which lost 7 bases and 1 base, there was a span of 16 bases. The CDR3 length is 15 residues. The CDR3 DNA is TGTGCCAGCACCCCAAGGGGCAGGGGGAACACTGAAGCTTTCTTT. It codes for CASTPRGRGNTEAFF.

A few counts support this clonotype. V gene TRBV11-1 combines with J gene TRBJ2-1; 7 bases fit TRBD2. Losses at the gene ends were 4 bases for V and 0 bases for J; bases not matched to a gene: 12. Germline CDR1 SGHAT, CDR2 FQDESV (reference sequence). The CDR3 is 18 amino acids. As DNA, the CDR3 is TGTGCCAGCAGCTCCCAGGCGGGGGACGGGAGCTCCTACAATGAGCAGTTCTTC. It yields the protein CASSSQAGDGSSYNEQFF. The full variable domain, in which reference TRBV11-1 and TRBJ2-1 provide the parts outside the CDR3, is EAEVAQSPRYKITEKSQAVAFWCDPISGHATLYWYRQILGQGPELLVQFQDESVVDDSQLPKDRFSAERLKGVDSTLKIQPAELGDSAMYLCASSSQAGDGSSYNEQFFGPGTRLTVL.

This clonotype occurred a few times. As DNA, the CDR3 is TGCAGTGCTAGAGGGCCTCGGGACGGGATCTACGAGCAGTACTTC. Its translation is CSARGPRDGIYEQYF. The V call is TRBV20-1, the J call TRBJ2-7; either TRBD1 or TRBD2 may supply D (5 bases each). Trimming removed 1 base at V and 3 bases at J, with 16 bases between. Germline CDR1 DFQATT, CDR2 SNEGSKA (reference sequence). CDR3 length: 15 residues.

Concerning this clonotype itself: The germline gene is not matched at one end of the junction; a read error may be the cause. The V call is TRBV7-2, the J call TRBJ2-2, with 7 nucleotides matching TRBD2. This CDR3 region has 13 residues. Germline CDR1 reads SGHTA; CDR2 reads FQGNSA. The DNA of the CDR3 is TGTGCCAGCACCTTAACTAGCGCCGGGGAGCTGTTTTTT. Translating it yields CASTLTSAGELFF.

This clonotype has only a few counts. The CDR3 nucleotides are TGCACCAGCAGCCAAGATGTTCGCAGTCGTGCTCAAGAGACCCAGTACTTC. This translates into CTSSQDVRSRAQETQYF. The chain has TRBV1 and TRBJ2-5. TRBV1 is recorded as a pseudogene. The CDR3 has 17 residues.

The rearrangement uses TRBV9 and TRBJ2-5; 7 nucleotides line up with TRBD1. CDR1 is SGDLS and CDR2 is YYNGEE in the germline V gene. The CDR3 covers 15 residues. The V gene end was trimmed by 6 bases and the J gene end by 5 bases; junction bases not matched to a gene: 13. DNA of the CDR3: TGTGCCAGCAACAGGGACAGCCACACCTTTGAGACCCAGTACTTC. Translating it yields CASNRDSHTFETQYF.

The genes are TRBV7-3 and TRBJ2-3; 8 bases are shared with TRBD2. Germline CDR1 is SGHTA and CDR2 is FQGTGA. This CDR3 is 17 amino acids long. The junction had 9 bases not matched to a gene; V was cut back by 2 bases and J by 2 bases. CDR3 residues: CASSLDGGAFNTDTQYF. CDR3 nucleotide sequence: TGTGCCAGCAGCTTAGACGGGGGGGCCTTCAACACAGATACGCAGTATTTT.

This clonotype was detected a few times. V is TRBV20-1 and J is TRBJ2-5; the match to TRBD2 covers 12 bases. This CDR3 has 14 amino acids. V lost 6 bases, J lost 5 bases, and 7 bases stayed unmatched. Per the germline V gene, CDR1 is DFQATT and CDR2 is SNEGSKA (reference sequence). This CDR3 reads CSAPRTSGAETQYF. The CDR3 DNA reads as TGCAGTGCCCCGAGGACTAGCGGGGCGGAGACCCAGTACTTC.

This clonotype was recorded a few times. V is TRBV13 and J is TRBJ2-1; 9 bases are shared with TRBD2. This CDR3 comprises 17 residues. The V and J ends lost 4 bases and 7 bases, in that order; junction bases with no gene match: 14. CDR1 and CDR2 (germline): PRHDT, FYEKMQ (reference sequence). CDR3 in amino acids: CASSSEYMRGGRNEQFF. CDR3 sequence (DNA): TGTGCCAGCAGCTCCGAGTATATGCGGGGGGGCCGAAATGAGCAGTTCTTC. The whole variable domain, filled in from reference TRBV13 and TRBJ2-1, reads AAGVIQSPRHLIKEKRETATLKCYPIPRHDTVYWYQQGPGQDPQFLISFYEKMQSDKGSIPDRFSAQQFSDYHSELNMSSLELGDSALYFCASSSEYMRGGRNEQFFGPGTRLTVL.

The J gene is TRBJ2-7, the V gene TRBV28; D is undetermined. Germline V CDR1 and CDR2: MDHEN, SYDVKM. This CDR3 contains 15 residues. Trimming removed 4 bases from V and 5 bases from J, with 18 bases in between. CDR3 in DNA: TGTGCCAGCAGTTCTTCCACGACGGTTCGTCACGAGCAGTACTTC. Translated, it gives CASSSSTTVRHEQYF.

The chain links TRBV11-2 to TRBJ2-1; D is ambiguous. Deletions cut 5 bases from V and 5 bases from J, with 13 bases between. Germline CDR1 and CDR2: SGHAT and FQNNGV. The CDR3 extends over 14 amino acids. The CDR3 DNA sequence: TGTGCCAGCAGCCAACCGTGGGCTAACAATGAGCAGTTCTTC. Translation gives CASSQPWANNEQFF.

Remarks on this clonotype: A much more abundant neighbour one base away suggests this may be a read error. The genes are TRBV7-8 and TRBJ2-5; D is undetermined. The V and J ends lost 7 bases and 5 bases respectively, with 5 bases between them. The length of the CDR3 is 10 residues. CDR1 is SGHVS and CDR2 is FQNEAQ in the germline V gene. CDR3 DNA sequence: TGTGCCAGCATCGGGGAGACCCAGTACTTC. Translation gives CASIGETQYF.

This chain joins TRBV4-1 and TRBJ2-1; the match to TRBD1 covers 8 bases. Trimming cost V 1 base and J 9 bases; bases outside gene matches: 8. CDR1 is MGHRA, CDR2 YSYEKL, per germline. This CDR3 contains 15 residues. CDR3 nucleotides: TGCGCCAGCAGCCAAGTGCAGGGGGCGAGGAGTGAGCAGTTCTTC. It translates to CASSQVQGARSEQFF.

This clonotype was observed many times. The chain carries TRBV20-1 and TRBJ2-4; D not certain. The CDR3 covers 14 residues. The V end was cut by 3 bases, the J end by 2 bases, with 11 bases between. CDR1 and CDR2 from the germline V gene are DFQATT and SNEGSKA (reference sequence). The CDR3 here is CSASLYRPKNIQYF. Written as DNA, the CDR3 is TGCAGTGCTAGTCTATATCGCCCCAAAAACATTCAGTACTTC.

The chain recombines TRBV24-1 with TRBJ2-1, with D uncertain. With 3 bases removed from V and 9 bases from J, the gap between germline ends came to 11 bases. Germline V gene sequence: CDR1 KGHDR, CDR2 SFDVKD. The CDR3 sequence is 13 residues long. In nucleotides, the CDR3 is TGTGCCACCAGTGATCCTCCGGTTGGTGAGCAGTTCTTC. This translates into CATSDPPVGEQFF.

This clonotype turned up a few times. The chain employs TRBV12-3 or TRBV12-4 and TRBJ2-7, with D perhaps matching TRBD1 (5 bases). There are 12 residues in the CDR3. Trimming cost V 2 bases and J 7 bases, with 9 bases left between them. The CDR3 loop reads CASSLNRREQYF. The CDR3 coding sequence is TGTGCCAGCAGTTTAAACAGGCGGGAGCAGTACTTC.

This chain joins TRBV5-1 and TRBJ2-7, with 9 bases that match TRBD1. CDR1 is SGHRS and CDR2 is YFSETQ in the germline V gene. The CDR3 has 14 residues. V lost 4 bases, J lost 1 base, and 3 bases stayed unmatched. The CDR3 DNA is TGCGCCAGCAGCGAGACAGGGGGGTCCTACGAGCAGTACTTC. It translates to CASSETGGSYEQYF.

This chain joins TRBV7-8 and TRBJ2-1; D possibly corresponds to TRBD1 (5 bases). Between the trimmed V and J ends, which lost 5 bases and 6 bases, there was a span of 17 bases. The CDR3 has 15 amino acids. Per the germline V gene, CDR1 is SGHVS and CDR2 is FQNEAQ. The CDR3, as DNA: TGTGCCAGCAGCGATCAGGGCCTTCCAACCAATGAGCAGTTCTTC. It encodes CASSDQGLPTNEQFF.

The rearrangement uses TRBV20-1 and TRBJ1-6; D remains unclear. Germline CDR1 DFQATT, CDR2 SNEGSKA (reference sequence). Trimming took off 2 bases at V and 4 bases at J, with 12 bases between the two ends. CDR3 size: 15 residues. CDR3: CSARPHTGYNSPLHF. CDR3 DNA sequence: TGCAGTGCTAGACCGCATACGGGTTATAATTCACCCCTCCACTTT.

The chain couples TRBV28 to TRBJ1-1; D is perhaps TRBD1 (5 bases). The germline V gene encodes CDR1 MDHEN and CDR2 SYDVKM. CDR3 length: 14 residues. V was clipped by 2 bases and J by 4 bases, with 11 bases between them. Here the CDR3 reads CASSLDGGGTEAFF. CDR3 sequence (DNA): TGTGCCAGCAGTTTAGATGGGGGTGGCACTGAAGCTTTCTTT.

The V and J genes are TRBV15 and TRBJ2-2, with D perhaps matching TRBD2 (6 bases). There are 13 residues in the CDR3. V was pared by 5 bases and J by 6 bases, with 10 bases between. Germline CDR1 and CDR2: LNHNV and YYDKDF (reference sequence). The CDR3 sequence: CATSLAGPGELFF. The CDR3 nucleotides read TGTGCCACCAGCCTGGCGGGGCCCGGGGAGCTGTTTTTT.